The clone carrying this TCR beta chain was observed a handful of times. Antigen specificity is unknown. The sample originates from a study of T cells after yellow fever vaccination. Turning to the study itself: Where fractions had low cell numbers, libraries were prepared from them with the SMART-Seq v4 Ultra Low Input RNA kit. General observations from the study: FACS-sorted repertoires could harbor abundant contaminating bulk-population clonotypes.

The germline gives CDR1 SGDLS, CDR2 YYNGEE. CDR3 length equals 14 residues. V shed 2 bases and J shed 2 bases, with 11 bases lying between them. 5'RACE template switching generated TCR cDNA, adding a universal primer site and UMIs. TCRdb reprocessed the 5' RACE reads via MiXCR and lists one record per CDR3 protein. This sample carries more than 300,000 distinct CDR3 sequences, around 4.5% of them seen once, and the ten largest clones take approximately 19%. The material was PBMCs, obtained 15 days after the yellow fever booster vaccination. The receptor was derived from a man between 18 and 35 years old who received the YFV17D yellow fever vaccine. The chain has TRBV9 and TRBJ2-7; maybe TRBD2 (7 bases). Here the CDR3 reads CASSVGGRTYEQYF. CDR3 DNA: TGTGCCAGCAGCGTGGGGGGGCGCACCTACGAGCAGTACTTC.